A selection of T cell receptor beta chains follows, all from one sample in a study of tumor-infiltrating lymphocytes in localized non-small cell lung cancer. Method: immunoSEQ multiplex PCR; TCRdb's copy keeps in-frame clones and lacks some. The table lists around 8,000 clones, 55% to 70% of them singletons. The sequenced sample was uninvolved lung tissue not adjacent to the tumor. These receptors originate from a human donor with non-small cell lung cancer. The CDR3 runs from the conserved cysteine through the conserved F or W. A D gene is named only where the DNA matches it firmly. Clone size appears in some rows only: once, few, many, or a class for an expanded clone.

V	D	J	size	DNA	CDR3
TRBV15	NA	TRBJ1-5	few	TGTGCCACCAGCCGAGCCTTACGGGGGGGTCAGCCCCAGCATTTT	CATSRALRGGQPQHF
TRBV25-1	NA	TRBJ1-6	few	TGTGCCAGCAGTGAATTTCAGGGTTTTAATTCACCCCTCCACTTT	CASSEFQGFNSPLHF
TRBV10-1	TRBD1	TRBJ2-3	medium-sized	TGCGCCAGCAGCCGGGACAGGGGGCCAGATACGCAGTATTTT	CASSRDRGPDTQYF
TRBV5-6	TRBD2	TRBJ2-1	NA	TGTGCCAGCAGCGGGCGGACTAGCTCCTACAATGAGCAGTTCTTC	CASSGRTSSYNEQFF
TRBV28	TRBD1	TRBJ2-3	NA	TGTGCCAGCAGTACAGGGGGAAGCACAGATACGCAGTATTTT	CASSTGGSTDTQYF
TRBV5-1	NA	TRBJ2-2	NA	TGCGCCAGCCTAGGGACCCAGAACACCGGGGAGCTGTTTTTT	CASLGTQNTGELFF
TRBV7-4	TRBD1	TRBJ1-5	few	TGTGCCAGCAGCTTAGCCGGGACAGGGCCCAATCAGCCCCAGCATTTT	CASSLAGTGPNQPQHF
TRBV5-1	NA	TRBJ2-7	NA	TGCGCCAGCAGCTTGGAGGTGGCTACCACCGCCTACGAGCAGTACTTC	CASSLEVATTAYEQYF
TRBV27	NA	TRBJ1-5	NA	TGTGCCAGCAGTCCCTCGTCGGCAGGGCATCAGCCCCAGCATTTT	CASSPSSAGHQPQHF
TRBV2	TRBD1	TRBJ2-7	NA	TGTGCCAGCAGTGAAAGGCAGGGGGTCTTCGGGCAGTACTTC	CASSERQGVFGQYF
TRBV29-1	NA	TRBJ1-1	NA	TGCAGCGCTCAGGAGGGCACTGAAGCTTTCTTT	CSAQEGTEAFF
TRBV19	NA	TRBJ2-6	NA	TGTGCCAGTAGTTATGGGGGGCGCTCTGGGGCCAACGTCCTGACTTTC	CASSYGGRSGANVLTF
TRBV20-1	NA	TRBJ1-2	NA	TGCAGTGCTAGAGAAGGCTACACCTTC	CSAREGYTF
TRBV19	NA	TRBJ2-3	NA	TGTGCCAGTAGTATTGGGCGCCGCACAGATACGCAGTATTTT	CASSIGRRTDTQYF
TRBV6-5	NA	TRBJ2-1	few	TGTGCCAGCGGGACGAACTCCTACAATGAGCAGTTCTTC	CASGTNSYNEQFF
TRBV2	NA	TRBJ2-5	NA	TGTGCCAGCAGTGTTTCCGCAGGGGTGGGGGGGACCCAGTACTTC	CASSVSAGVGGTQYF
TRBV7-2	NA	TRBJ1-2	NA	TGTGCCAGCAGCTTATCGCAATATGGCTACACCTTC	CASSLSQYGYTF
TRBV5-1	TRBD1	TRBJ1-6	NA	TGCGCCAGCAGCCTAGACAGGGGGCATTCACCCCTCCACTTT	CASSLDRGHSPLHF
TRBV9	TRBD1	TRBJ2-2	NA	TGTGCCAGCAGCGAGACAGGGGACACCGGGGAGCTGTTTTTT	CASSETGDTGELFF
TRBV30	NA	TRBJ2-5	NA	TGTGCCTGGAGTGTATCGGGGGGCGGAGAGACCCAGTACTTC	CAWSVSGGGETQYF
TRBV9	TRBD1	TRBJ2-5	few	TGTGCCAGCAGCGTAGAAGGGGGCGAACAGACCCAGTACTTC	CASSVEGGEQTQYF
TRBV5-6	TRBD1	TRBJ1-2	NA	TGTGCCAGCAGCCCGGACAGGACCGATGGCTACACCTTC	CASSPDRTDGYTF
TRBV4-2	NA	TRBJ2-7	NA	TGTGCCAGCAGCTTGTTCGGTCCATTCAACGAGCAGTACTTC	CASSLFGPFNEQYF
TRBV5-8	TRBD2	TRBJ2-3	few	TGTGCCAGCAGCTTTACGGGGGGGCCAGGAGATACGCAGTATTTT	CASSFTGGPGDTQYF
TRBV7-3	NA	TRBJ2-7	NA	TGTGCCAGCAGCTTAGGAGGGGGCGAGCAGTACTTC	CASSLGGGEQYF
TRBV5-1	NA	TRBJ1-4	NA	TGCGCCAGCAGCTTGGCAGGATTTAATGAAAAACTGTTTTTT	CASSLAGFNEKLFF
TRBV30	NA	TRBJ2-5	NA	TGTGCCTGGAGTCCTCTAGGGGGGAGTGAGACCCAGTACTTC	CAWSPLGGSETQYF
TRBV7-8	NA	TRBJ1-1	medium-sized	TGTGCCAGCAGCTTAGTAGGGAACACTGAAGCTTTCTTT	CASSLVGNTEAFF
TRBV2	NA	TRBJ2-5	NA	TGTGCCAGCACCCACGTAGAGACCCAGTACTTC	CASTHVETQYF
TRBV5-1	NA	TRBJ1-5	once	TGCGCCAGCAGCCCTATGGGGGTAAGCGGTCAGCCCCAGCATTTT	CASSPMGVSGQPQHF
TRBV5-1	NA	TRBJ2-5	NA	TGCGCCAGCAGCTTGGCTCTGGAGACCCAGTACTTC	CASSLALETQYF
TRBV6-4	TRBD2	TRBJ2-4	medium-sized	TGTGCCAGCAAGGCGGGGGTTTGCAAAAACATTCAGTACTTC	CASKAGVCKNIQYF
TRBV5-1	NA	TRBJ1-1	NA	TGCGCCAGCAGCTTCGGGGGGATGGGAACTGAAGCTTTCTTT	CASSFGGMGTEAFF
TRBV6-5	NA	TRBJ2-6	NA	TGTGCCAGCAGCCCCGGGAGCTCTGGGGCCAACGTCCTGACTTTC	CASSPGSSGANVLTF
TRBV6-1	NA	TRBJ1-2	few	TGTGCCAGCAGTGAATCGGCCAGGGATGAGTATGGCTACACCTTC	CASSESARDEYGYTF
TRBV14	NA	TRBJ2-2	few	TGTGCCAGCAGCCAAGTTGGGTCAGGGGTACTCACCGGGGAGCTGTTTTTT	CASSQVGSGVLTGELFF
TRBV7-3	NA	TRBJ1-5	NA	TGTGCCAGCAGCTCGTTAACAGGCATTGGAGGTAAAGCCATTATTGCTCCCCAGCATTTT	CASSSLTGIGGKAIIAPQHF
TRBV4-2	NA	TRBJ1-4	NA	TGTGCCAGCAGCTCCACGGTCAATGAAAAACTGTTTTTT	CASSSTVNEKLFF